Following are 24 T cell receptor beta chains from one sample sequenced in a study of beta chain features in type 1 diabetes. General observations from the study: Type 1 diabetes patients had TCRB CDR3s that were shorter (moderately but significantly so) in all four CD4+ subsets.

Antigen specificity for these receptors is unknown. Of the isolated RNA, all was reverse transcribed, and so the sequenced material was expressed TCRB transcripts. Measured with immunoSEQ multiplex PCR; TCRdb has only the in-frame clones, and not every one. Of roughly 350,000 clones in the sample, over 8.5% were seen once. The sequenced sample consisted of central memory CD4+ T cells from blood. The receptors derive from a man aged 25 to 40 with type 1 diabetes.

This clone was recorded many times. The chain has TRBV5-4 and TRBJ2-1; 7 bases match TRBD1. V gave up 6 bases and J gave up 8 bases; unmatched junction bases: 8. CDR1 SGHNT and CDR2 YYREEE come from the germline V gene (reference sequence). CDR3 size: 13 residues. The CDR3 coding sequence is TGTGCCAGCACCCGACAGGGAAGCGATGAGCAGTTCTTC. This encodes CASTRQGSDEQFF.

This clone has only a few counts. The rearrangement uses TRBV27 and TRBJ1-5; a weak D match, TRBD1 (5 bases). The germline V gene encodes CDR1 MNHEY and CDR2 SMNVEV (reference sequence). Trimming took 5 bases from V and 4 from J, leaving 15 bases between them. CDR3 length: 15 amino acids. CDR3 coding DNA: TGTGCCAGCAGTCTGGGGGGGTTTGGTAATCAGCCCCAGCATTTT. Translated: CASSLGGFGNQPQHF.

The chain joins TRBV19 to TRBJ2-1; TRBD2 is a possible D gene (5 bases). The CDR3 covers 16 residues. The ends were cut back, 3 bases at V and 2 bases at J, with 14 bases in the middle. Germline CDR1 LNHDA, CDR2 SQIVND (reference sequence). The CDR3 reads CASSISGLLTYNEQFF. As DNA, the CDR3 is TGTGCCAGTAGTATTTCTGGACTCCTGACCTACAATGAGCAGTTCTTC.

Ten or more counts support this clone. The chain combines TRBV21-1 with TRBJ1-2. TRBV21-1 is listed as a pseudogene. The CDR3 is 10 amino acids. The CDR3 sequence is CARGVYGYTF. CDR3 bases: TGTGCCCGGGGGGTCTATGGCTACACCTTC.

The chain uses TRBV27 and TRBJ2-5; D ambiguous. The ends were cut back, 10 bases at V and 5 bases at J, with 20 bases in the middle. Germline CDR1 and CDR2: MNHEY and SMNVEV (reference sequence). The CDR3 totals 14 residues. CDR3 sequence: CATQWVYGMETQYF. CDR3 DNA: TGTGCCACCCAGTGGGTATATGGGATGGAGACCCAGTACTTC.

The chain recombines TRBV6-6 with TRBJ1-2; D remains ambiguous. Germline assignment: CDR1 MNHNY and CDR2 SVGAGI (reference sequence). Trimming stripped 5 bases from V and 0 bases from J, with 13 bases between. This CDR3 contains 15 residues. CDR3 sequence reads: CASSAVIIANYGYTF. CDR3 in DNA: TGTGCCAGCAGTGCGGTCATAATAGCTAACTATGGCTACACCTTC.

This chain's CDR3 is CASSQGGDRYF. CDR3 in DNA: TGTGCCAGCAGCCAGGGGGGGGACAGGTACTTC. The gene calls are TRBV4-2 and TRBJ2-7, with D perhaps being TRBD1 or TRBD2 (7 bases each). V gave up 3 bases and J gave up 12 bases, with 12 bases separating them. CDR3 length: 11 amino acids. In germline, CDR1 is LGHNA, CDR2 YNFKEQ.

This clone came up many times. This chain joins TRBV7-2 and TRBJ1-5; no clear D. With 0 bases removed from V and 5 bases from J, the gap between germline ends came to 11 bases. The V gene's germline CDR1 is SGHTA and CDR2 FQGNSA. The CDR3 sequence is 15 residues long. CDR3 coding DNA: TGTGCCAGCAGCTTAGCGGCCGGGTGGGATCAGCCCCAGCATTTT. This encodes CASSLAAGWDQPQHF.

The genes are TRBV6-1 and TRBJ2-1, with no clear D. Between the trimmed V and J ends, which lost 2 bases and 2 bases, there was a span of 10 bases. The CDR3 spans 15 residues. Germline assignment: CDR1 MNHNS and CDR2 SASEGT. The CDR3 DNA reads TGTGCCAGCAGTGAAAAGGCGGCGCCCTACAATGAGCAGTTCTTC. This codes for CASSEKAAPYNEQFF.

This clone was seen only a few times. The chain combines TRBV28 with TRBJ2-1, with 11 nucleotides matching TRBD2. This CDR3 is built from 15 residues. CDR1 MDHEN and CDR2 SYDVKM come from the germline V gene. The V gene end was trimmed by 6 bases and the J gene end by 6 bases; junction bases not matched to a gene: 7. The CDR3 DNA reads as TGTGCCAGCAGCGGACGACTAGCGGGAATCAATGAGCAGTTCTTC. Protein: CASSGRLAGINEQFF. The whole variable domain, remainder taken from reference TRBV28 and TRBJ2-1, is DVKVTQSSRYLVKRTGEKVFLECVQDMDHENMFWYRQDPGLGLRLIYFSYDVKMKEKGDIPEGYSVSREKKERFSLILESASTNQTSMYLCASSGRLAGINEQFFGPGTRLTVL.

This clone was recorded many times. This CDR3 is also generated by other DNA sequences in the sample. The chain employs TRBV29-1 and TRBJ2-5; possible D gene TRBD1, 6 bases. Germline lookup yields CDR1 SQVTM and CDR2 ANQGSEA. The CDR3 contains 12 residues. Trimming took 3 bases from V and 5 from J, leaving 10 bases between them. As DNA, the CDR3 is TGCAGCGTTGAGACAGGAAGGGAGACCCAGTACTTC. Translation: CSVETGRETQYF.

The chain recombines TRBV9 with TRBJ1-1; D call uncertain. Germline CDR1 is SGDLS and CDR2 is YYNGEE. V dropped 0 bases and J dropped 4 bases, with 16 bases sitting between them. The CDR3 runs 16 residues. The CDR3 protein is CASSVGYRQSSTEAFF. Here the CDR3 DNA reads TGTGCCAGCAGCGTAGGATATCGGCAGTCGAGCACTGAAGCTTTCTTT.

The genes are TRBV7-9 and TRBJ2-1; unclear D gene. From germline, CDR1 is SEHNR and CDR2 FQNEAQ (reference sequence). The CDR3 runs 14 residues. Trimming stripped 2 bases from V and 4 bases from J, with 9 bases between. The CDR3 DNA is TGTGCCAGCAGCTTAAACGGAGATTACAATGAGCAGTTCTTC. Protein product: CASSLNGDYNEQFF.

The V call is TRBV6-6, the J call TRBJ2-7; tentative D call: TRBD2 (6 bases). The CDR3 extends over 15 amino acids. Trimming stripped 2 bases from V and 3 bases from J, with 14 bases between. CDR1 and CDR2 (germline): MNHNY, SVGAGI (reference sequence). CDR3 loop: CASSYPSQGLYEQYF. CDR3 nucleotides: TGTGCCAGCAGTTACCCCTCCCAGGGACTCTACGAGCAGTACTTC.

This clone was counted at least ten times. The rearrangement joins TRBV7-3 to TRBJ2-5, with D perhaps TRBD1 (5 bases). Per the germline V gene, CDR1 is SGHTA and CDR2 is FQGTGA. This CDR3 comprises 13 residues. V was pared by 6 bases and J by 3 bases, with 11 bases between. In nucleotides, the CDR3 is TGTGCCAGCAGTCTGGACAAGGAAGAGACCCAGTACTTC. Translation: CASSLDKEETQYF.

This clone was seen a handful of times. The gene calls are TRBV6-5 and TRBJ2-3; no firm D call. Trimming shortened V by 11 bases and J by 2 bases, and 17 bases separated the two germline ends. This CDR3 contains 14 residues. Germline-derived CDR1 and CDR2 are MNHEY and SVGAGI. In DNA, the CDR3 is TGTGCCTCCAGACACATCACCAACACAGATACGCAGTATTTT. The encoded protein is CASRHITNTDTQYF.

The J gene is TRBJ2-1, the V gene TRBV4-3, with D tentatively TRBD2 (5 bases). The germline CDR1 and CDR2 sequences are LGHNA and YSLEER. The CDR3 loop spans 15 amino acids. Deletions cut 2 bases from V and 0 bases from J, with 8 bases between. The DNA for the CDR3 is TGCGCCAGCAGCCAACTAGCTAGCTCCTACAATGAGCAGTTCTTC. This codes for CASSQLASSYNEQFF.

The chain employs TRBV28 and TRBJ2-7, with 9 nucleotides matching TRBD1. Germline CDR1 and CDR2: MDHEN and SYDVKM. V trimming: 6 bases; J trimming: 6 bases; junction bases outside the gene matches: 9. The CDR3 runs to 14 residues. CDR3 bases: TGTGCCAGCAGCTCACCGGGACAGGGCAGCGAGCAGTACTTC. Its protein is CASSSPGQGSEQYF.

The chain combines TRBV7-2 with TRBJ2-3; possibly TRBD2 for D (5 bases). The germline V and J ends were trimmed by 4 bases and 3 bases, with 14 bases remaining between them. The CDR3 runs to 15 residues. Germline CDR1 and CDR2: SGHTA and FQGNSA. CDR3 amino acids: CASSSDWRSTDTQYF. In DNA form, the CDR3 reads TGTGCCAGCAGCTCGGACTGGAGAAGTACAGATACGCAGTATTTT.

At least ten counts were recorded for this clone. The chain has TRBV4-3 and TRBJ2-1; D tentatively reads TRBD1 or TRBD2 (6 bases each). The CDR3 extends over 13 amino acids. V lost 4 bases and J lost 8, with 12 bases in between. Germline V gene sequence: CDR1 LGHNA, CDR2 YSLEER. The CDR3: CASSLERGDEQFF. The CDR3 nucleotides read TGCGCCAGCAGCCTGGAGAGGGGGGATGAGCAGTTCTTC.

The J gene is TRBJ1-1, the V gene TRBV14; no clear D gene. The CDR3 sequence is 13 residues long. V was clipped by 2 bases and J by 0 bases, with 4 bases between them. Germline V gives CDR1 SGHDN, CDR2 FVKESK. Here the CDR3 DNA reads TGTGCCAGCAGCCAAAGCGTGAACACTGAAGCTTTCTTT. Translation gives CASSQSVNTEAFF.

This clone was detected a few times. The CDR3 is CASSRTGDYEQYF. Here the CDR3 DNA reads TGTGCCAGCAGTCGGACAGGGGACTACGAGCAGTACTTC. The chain recombines TRBV2 with TRBJ2-7; TRBD1 matches 9 bases. With 5 bases clipped from V and 3 bases from J, the junction kept 2 bases outside the gene matches. There are 13 residues in the CDR3. Germline CDR1 and CDR2: SNHLY and FYNNEI.

This chain links TRBV19 with TRBJ2-3; D is possibly TRBD2 (6 bases). CDR3 size: 15 residues. The V gene's germline CDR1 is LNHDA and CDR2 SQIVND (reference sequence). Trimming took off 6 bases at V and 0 bases at J, with 13 bases between the two ends. In nucleotides, the CDR3 is TGTGCCAGTAGATACGGGACTCTAAGCACAGATACGCAGTATTTT. Translating gives CASRYGTLSTDTQYF.

V is TRBV28 and J is TRBJ2-1; tentatively, D is TRBD1 (5 bases). The CDR3 covers 13 residues. Germline-derived CDR1 and CDR2 are MDHEN and SYDVKM. Trimming removed 7 bases at V and 2 bases at J, with 9 bases between. CDR3 nucleotides: TGTGCCAGCAACCGACAGACCTACAATGAGCAGTTCTTC. Protein product: CASNRQTYNEQFF.